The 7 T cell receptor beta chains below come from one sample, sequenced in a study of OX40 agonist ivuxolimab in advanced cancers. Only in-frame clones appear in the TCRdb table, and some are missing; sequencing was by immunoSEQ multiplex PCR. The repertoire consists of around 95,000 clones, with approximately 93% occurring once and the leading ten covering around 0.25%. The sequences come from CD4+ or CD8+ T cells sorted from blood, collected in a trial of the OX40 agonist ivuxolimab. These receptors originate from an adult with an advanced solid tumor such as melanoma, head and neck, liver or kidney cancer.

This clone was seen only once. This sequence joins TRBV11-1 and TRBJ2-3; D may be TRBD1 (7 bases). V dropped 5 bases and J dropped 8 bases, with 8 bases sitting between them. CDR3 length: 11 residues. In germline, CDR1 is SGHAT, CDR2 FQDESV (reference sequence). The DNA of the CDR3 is TGTGCCAGCAGCCAGGGGGGTACGCAGTATTTT. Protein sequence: CASSQGGTQYF.

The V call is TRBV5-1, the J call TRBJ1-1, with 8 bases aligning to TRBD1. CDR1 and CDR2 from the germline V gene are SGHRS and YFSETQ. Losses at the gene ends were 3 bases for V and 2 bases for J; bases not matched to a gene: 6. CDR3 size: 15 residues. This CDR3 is CASSSQTGDNTEAFF. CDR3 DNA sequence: TGCGCCAGCAGCTCGCAGACAGGGGACAACACTGAAGCTTTCTTT.

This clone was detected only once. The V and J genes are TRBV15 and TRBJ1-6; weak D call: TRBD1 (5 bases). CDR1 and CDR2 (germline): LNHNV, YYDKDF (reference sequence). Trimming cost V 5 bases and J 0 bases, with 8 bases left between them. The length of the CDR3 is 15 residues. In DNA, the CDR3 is TGTGCCACCAGCCAACAGGTCTCCTATAATTCACCCCTCCACTTT. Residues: CATSQQVSYNSPLHF. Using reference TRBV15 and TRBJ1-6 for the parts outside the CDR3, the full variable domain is DAMVIQNPRYQVTQFGKPVTLSCSQTLNHNVMYWYQQKSSQAPKLLFHYYDKDFNNEADTPDNFQSRRPNTSFCFLDIRSPGLGDTAMYLCATSQQVSYNSPLHFGNGTRLTVT.

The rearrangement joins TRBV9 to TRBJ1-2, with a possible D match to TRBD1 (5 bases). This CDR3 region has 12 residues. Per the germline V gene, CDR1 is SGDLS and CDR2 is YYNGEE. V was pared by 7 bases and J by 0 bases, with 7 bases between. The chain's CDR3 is CASLGANYGYTF. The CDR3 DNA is TGTGCCAGCCTGGGGGCTAACTATGGCTACACCTTC.

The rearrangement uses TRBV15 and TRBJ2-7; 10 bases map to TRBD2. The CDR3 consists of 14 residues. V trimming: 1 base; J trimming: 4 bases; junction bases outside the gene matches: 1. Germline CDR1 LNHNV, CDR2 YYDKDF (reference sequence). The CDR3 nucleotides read TGTGCCACCAGCAGAGGACTAGCGGGTTACGAGCAGTACGTC. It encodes CATSRGLAGYEQYV.

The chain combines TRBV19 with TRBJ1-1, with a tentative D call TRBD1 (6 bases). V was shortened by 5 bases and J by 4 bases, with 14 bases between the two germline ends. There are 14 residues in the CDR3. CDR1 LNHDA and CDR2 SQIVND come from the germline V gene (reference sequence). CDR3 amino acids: CASSQPGAGTEAFF. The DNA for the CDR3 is TGTGCCAGTAGTCAGCCAGGGGCGGGCACTGAAGCTTTCTTT. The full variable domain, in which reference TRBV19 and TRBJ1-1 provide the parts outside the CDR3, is DGGITQSPKYLFRKEGQNVTLSCEQNLNHDAMYWYRQDPGQGLRLIYYSQIVNDFQKGDIAEGYSVSREKKESFPLTVTSAQKNPTAFYLCASSQPGAGTEAFFGQGTRLTVV.

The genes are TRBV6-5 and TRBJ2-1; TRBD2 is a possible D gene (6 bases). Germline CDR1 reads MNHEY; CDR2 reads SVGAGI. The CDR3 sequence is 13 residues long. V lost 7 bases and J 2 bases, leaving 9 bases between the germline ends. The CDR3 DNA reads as TGTGCCAGCACGCGGGGCCCCTACAATGAGCAGTTCTTC. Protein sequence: CASTRGPYNEQFF.